The following is a T cell receptor beta chain sequence with its context. Its antigen is currently unknown. V was shortened by 5 bases and J by 2 bases, with 17 bases between the two germline ends. Per the germline V gene, CDR1 is SNHLY and CDR2 is FYNNEI. This CDR3 spans 16 amino acids. Assay: immunoSEQ multiplex PCR; the TCRdb copy retains only in-frame clones and omits some. Here the sample spans 78,000 or so clones, 92% being singletons. This sample was taken from a study of OX40 agonist ivuxolimab in advanced cancers. Study-wide points: Compared with CD4+, CD8+ T cells on average had more expanded clones.

The specimen comprised CD4+ or CD8+ T cells sorted from blood, sampled in a trial of the OX40 agonist ivuxolimab. V and J are TRBV2 and TRBJ2-3; D might be TRBD1 (6 bases). This TCR was sampled from an adult with an advanced solid tumor such as melanoma, head and neck, liver or kidney cancer. The CDR3 nucleotides read TGTGCCAGCAGTTCGCCGACAGGAGCCATCACAGATACGCAGTATTTT. The encoded protein is CASSSPTGAITDTQYF. The whole variable domain, remainder taken from reference TRBV2 and TRBJ2-3, is EPEVTQTPSHQVTQMGQEVILRCVPISNHLYFYWYRQILGQKVEFLVSFYNNEISEKSEIFDDQFSVERPDGSNFTLKIRSTKLEDSAMYFCASSSPTGAITDTQYFGPGTRLTVL.